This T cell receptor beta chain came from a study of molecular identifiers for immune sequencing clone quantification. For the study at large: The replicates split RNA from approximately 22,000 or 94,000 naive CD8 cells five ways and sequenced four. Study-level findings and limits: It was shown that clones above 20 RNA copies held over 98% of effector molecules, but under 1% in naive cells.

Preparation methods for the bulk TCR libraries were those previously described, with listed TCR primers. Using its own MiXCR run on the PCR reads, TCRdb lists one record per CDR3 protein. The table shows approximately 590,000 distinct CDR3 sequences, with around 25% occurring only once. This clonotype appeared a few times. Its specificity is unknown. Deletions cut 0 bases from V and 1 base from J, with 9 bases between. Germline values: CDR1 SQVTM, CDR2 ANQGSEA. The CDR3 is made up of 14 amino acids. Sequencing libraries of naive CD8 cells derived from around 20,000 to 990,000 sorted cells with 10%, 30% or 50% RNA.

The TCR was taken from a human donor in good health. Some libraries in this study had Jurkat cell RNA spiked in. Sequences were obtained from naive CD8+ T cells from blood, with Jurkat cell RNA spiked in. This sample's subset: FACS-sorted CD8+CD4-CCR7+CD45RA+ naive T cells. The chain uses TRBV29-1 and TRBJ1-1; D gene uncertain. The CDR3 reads CSVEDLSPNTEAFF. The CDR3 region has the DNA TGCAGCGTTGAAGATCTCAGCCCGAACACTGAAGCTTTCTTT.